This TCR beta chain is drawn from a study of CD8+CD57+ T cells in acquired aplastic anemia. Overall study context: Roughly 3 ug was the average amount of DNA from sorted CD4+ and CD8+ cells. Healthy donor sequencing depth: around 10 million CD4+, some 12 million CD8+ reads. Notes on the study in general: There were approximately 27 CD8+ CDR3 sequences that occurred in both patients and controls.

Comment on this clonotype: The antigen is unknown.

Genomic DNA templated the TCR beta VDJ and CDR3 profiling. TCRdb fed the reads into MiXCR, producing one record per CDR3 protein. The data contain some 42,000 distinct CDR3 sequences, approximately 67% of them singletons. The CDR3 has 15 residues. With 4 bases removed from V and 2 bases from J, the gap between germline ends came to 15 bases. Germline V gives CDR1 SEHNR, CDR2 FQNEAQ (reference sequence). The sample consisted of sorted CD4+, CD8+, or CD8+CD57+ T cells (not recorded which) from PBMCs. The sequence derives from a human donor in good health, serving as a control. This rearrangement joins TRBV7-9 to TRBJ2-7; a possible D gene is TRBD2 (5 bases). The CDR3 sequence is CASSSTASGTYEQYF. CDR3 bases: TGTGCCAGCAGCTCTACAGCTTCCGGGACCTACGAGCAGTACTTC.